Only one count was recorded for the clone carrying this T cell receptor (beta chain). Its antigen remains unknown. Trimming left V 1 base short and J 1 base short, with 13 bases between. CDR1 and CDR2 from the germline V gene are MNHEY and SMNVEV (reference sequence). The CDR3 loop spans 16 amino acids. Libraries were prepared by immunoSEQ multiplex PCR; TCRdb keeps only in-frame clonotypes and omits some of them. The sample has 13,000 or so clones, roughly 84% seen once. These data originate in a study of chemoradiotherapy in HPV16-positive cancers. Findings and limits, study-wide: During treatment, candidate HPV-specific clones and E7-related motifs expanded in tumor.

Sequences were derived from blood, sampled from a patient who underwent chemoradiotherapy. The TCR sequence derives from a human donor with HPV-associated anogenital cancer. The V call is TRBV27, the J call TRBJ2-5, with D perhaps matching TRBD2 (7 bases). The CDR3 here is CASSLWGGGSQETQYF. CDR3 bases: TGTGCCAGCAGTTTATGGGGCGGGGGCTCCCAAGAGACCCAGTACTTC.